These 30 T cell receptor beta chains share one sample of origin, sequenced in a study of T-cell reconstitution after alpha-beta-depleted transplantation in children. Unique molecular identifiers were used to barcode this TCRbeta library. TCRdb processed the PCR reads anew with MiXCR; each CDR3 protein has one entry. Of about 980,000 distinct CDR3 sequences listed, around 30% were seen once; the top ten hold 28%. The sequences come from PBMCs, mostly from graft donor cells, collected 360 days after TCRalphabeta/CD19-depleted stem cell transplant. Receptor source: a boy under two years old who had a stem cell transplant for SCID, so the T cells may come from the graft donor.

This sequence joins TRBV2 and TRBJ2-3, with D perhaps given as TRBD1 or TRBD2 (5 bases each). The V and J ends lost 7 bases and 2 bases respectively, with 13 bases between them. Germline V gene lookup returns CDR1 SNHLY and CDR2 FYNNEI. This CDR3 has 14 amino acids. This CDR3 is CASTRGTDTDTQYF. The CDR3, as DNA: TGTGCCAGCACAAGAGGGACCGACACAGATACGCAGTATTTT.

V and J are TRBV7-9 and TRBJ2-1, with 11 positions matching TRBD1. J gave up 7 bases and V 5 bases, and 10 bases lay outside the gene matches. The CDR3 sequence is 16 residues long. The germline CDR1 and CDR2 sequences are SEHNR and FQNEAQ (reference sequence). The CDR3, as DNA: TGTGCCAGCAGCCCGAGGGACAGGGGGAAAGGGAATGAGCAGTTCTTC. Protein: CASSPRDRGKGNEQFF.

At least ten counts were recorded for this clonotype. The chain combines TRBV29-1 with TRBJ2-5, with D perhaps TRBD2 (6 bases). Looked up from germline, CDR1 is SQVTM and CDR2 is ANQGSEA. The V and J ends lost 4 bases and 4 bases respectively, with 19 bases between them. This CDR3 comprises 15 residues. The CDR3: CSVVWGVLMVETQYF. CDR3 DNA: TGCAGCGTTGTTTGGGGGGTTCTGATGGTAGAGACCCAGTACTTC.

This clonotype was observed a handful of times. CDR3 residues: CASRGAPLSDTQYF. The CDR3 DNA reads as TGCGCCAGCAGAGGGGCCCCCCTCTCAGATACGCAGTATTTT. The rearrangement joins TRBV5-1 to TRBJ2-3, with TRBD1 as a possible D gene (5 bases). Germline V lookup: CDR1 SGHRS, CDR2 YFSETQ. Trimming removed 5 bases at V and 4 bases at J, with 14 bases between. The CDR3 is 14 amino acids.

The chain is built from TRBV12-3 or TRBV12-4 and TRBJ2-5, with unresolved D. The CDR3 has 14 residues. The V and J ends lost 3 bases and 2 bases respectively, with 10 bases between them. The CDR3 region is CASSFSQAQETQYF. The CDR3, as DNA: TGTGCCAGCAGTTTCAGCCAAGCTCAAGAGACCCAGTACTTC.

This clonotype occurred a few times. This chain uses TRBV7-2 with TRBJ2-1; 8 bases align to TRBD2. Germline trimming cut 1 base from V and 4 bases from J; bases unmatched to any gene: 3. Germline V gene lookup returns CDR1 SGHTA and CDR2 FQGNSA. The CDR3 length is 15 residues. This CDR3 reads CASSLGPGGYNEQFF. The CDR3 bases are TGTGCCAGCAGCTTAGGTCCGGGGGGGTACAATGAGCAGTTCTTC.

This sequence joins TRBV15 and TRBJ2-2; either TRBD1 or TRBD2 may supply D (6 bases each). Trimming removed 2 bases at V and 6 bases at J, with 7 bases between. Per germline, CDR1 LNHNV and CDR2 YYDKDF (reference sequence). This CDR3 contains 13 residues. In DNA, the CDR3 is TGTGCCACCAGCAGAAGGGGGGCCGGGGAGCTGTTTTTT. This codes for CATSRRGAGELFF.

The genes are TRBV9 and TRBJ1-1; unclear D gene. Trimming shortened V by 4 bases and J by 1 base, and 14 bases separated the two germline ends. Germline CDR1 and CDR2: SGDLS and YYNGEE. CDR3 length equals 15 residues. The CDR3 loop is CASSPVGTRNTEAFF. The CDR3 coding sequence is TGTGCCAGCAGCCCGGTAGGAACAAGGAACACTGAAGCTTTCTTT.

Only a few counts were recorded for this clonotype. The rearrangement links TRBV12-3 or TRBV12-4 to TRBJ1-2; TRBD1 agrees at 8 bases. The CDR3 length is 16 residues. V lost 1 base to trimming and J lost 5 bases; unmatched junction nucleotides: 9. The CDR3 DNA reads TGTGCCAGCAGTTTAGGAGCCCAACAGGGGGATTATGGCTACACCTTC. This codes for CASSLGAQQGDYGYTF.

In this sample, this clonotype turned up a few times. The chain uses TRBV12-3 or TRBV12-4 and TRBJ2-3; D is perhaps TRBD2 (6 bases). Trimming removed 6 bases from V and 4 bases from J, with 20 bases in between. The CDR3 length is 16 residues. The CDR3 DNA is TGTGCCAGCAGCTTGGGACGGGGGAAGAGGGCAGATACGCAGTATTTT. Translated, it gives CASSLGRGKRADTQYF.

The chain combines TRBV14 with TRBJ2-5, with 12 bases matching TRBD1. The CDR3 is made up of 16 amino acids. The V segment lost 5 bases and the J segment 1 base; nucleotides outside the gene matches: 5. Germline lookup yields CDR1 SGHDN and CDR2 FVKESK. The CDR3 sequence is CASSRLGQGAQETQYF. CDR3 DNA: TGTGCCAGCAGCAGGCTGGGACAGGGGGCCCAAGAGACCCAGTACTTC.

This clonotype was seen a handful of times. The V gene is TRBV10-3, the J gene TRBJ1-2; D ambiguous. CDR1 is ENHRY, CDR2 SYGVKD, per germline. This CDR3 has 12 amino acids. The germline V and J ends were trimmed by 8 bases and 4 bases, with 11 bases remaining between them. The CDR3 DNA is TGTGCCATCGGGTACGGTGCCTATGGCTACACCTTC. As protein: CAIGYGAYGYTF.

This chain connects TRBV11-1 to TRBJ1-1; tentative D call: TRBD1 (6 bases). Trimming took off 5 bases at V and 0 bases at J, with 13 bases between the two ends. CDR3 length: 15 amino acids. From germline, CDR1 is SGHAT and CDR2 FQDESV (reference sequence). Here the CDR3 DNA reads TGTGCCAGCAGCCCAAACGGACAGATGAACACTGAAGCTTTCTTT. Translated, it gives CASSPNGQMNTEAFF.

This clonotype was detected a few times. V and J are TRBV4-1 and TRBJ2-7; D is uncertain. V gave up 1 base and J gave up 0 bases, with 19 bases separating them. This CDR3 spans 18 amino acids. Germline CDR1 and CDR2: MGHRA and YSYEKL. This chain's CDR3 is CASSQVFRRAQSSYEQYF. Here the CDR3 DNA reads TGCGCCAGCAGCCAAGTATTCAGACGGGCCCAGAGCTCCTACGAGCAGTACTTC.

The chain carries TRBV24-1 and TRBJ2-7; 10 bases are a match to TRBD1. The junction had 4 bases not matched to a gene; V was cut back by 2 bases and J by 4 bases. Germline assignment: CDR1 KGHDR and CDR2 SFDVKD. The CDR3 loop spans 15 amino acids. The CDR3 DNA sequence: TGTGCCACCAGTGATTGGGGGACAGGGGCGTACGAGCAGTACTTC. Residues: CATSDWGTGAYEQYF.

The rearrangement uses TRBV12-5 and TRBJ2-2; 7 bases align to TRBD2. The germline gives CDR1 LGHNT, CDR2 FRNRAP. The CDR3 length is 18 residues. Trimming at V came to 2 bases and at J to 2 bases, leaving 11 bases not matched to a gene. The CDR3 loop is CASGLPGSGAQNTGELFF. Written as DNA, the CDR3 is TGTGCTAGTGGTTTGCCAGGAAGCGGGGCCCAAAACACCGGGGAGCTGTTTTTT.

The chain couples TRBV15 to TRBJ2-3; D remains unclear. With 3 bases removed from V and 8 bases from J, the gap between germline ends came to 9 bases. Germline CDR1 reads LNHNV; CDR2 reads YYDKDF (reference sequence). The CDR3 is 12 residues long. In nucleotides, the CDR3 is TGTGCCACCAGCAGTTTCCCGGGTACGCAGTATTTT. It is translated as CATSSFPGTQYF.

The gene calls are TRBV4-1 and TRBJ2-2, with D unclear. CDR1 is MGHRA and CDR2 is YSYEKL in the germline V gene. The length of the CDR3 is 14 residues. V lost 0 bases to trimming and J lost 5 bases, with 7 bases between them. The CDR3 DNA reads TGCGCCAGCAGCCAAGAAATGGGGACCGGGGAGCTGTTTTTT. As protein: CASSQEMGTGELFF.

The genes are TRBV4-1 and TRBJ2-7; a weak D match, TRBD1 (5 bases). The V end was cut by 4 bases, the J end by 4 bases, with 17 bases between. This CDR3 is built from 15 residues. Germline CDR1 reads MGHRA; CDR2 reads YSYEKL. DNA for the CDR3: TGCGCCAGCAGCCCCCGCCTGGCCAGGGTTTACGAGCAGTACTTC. Translation: CASSPRLARVYEQYF.

The chain employs TRBV9 and TRBJ1-1; no clear D gene. The germline V gene encodes CDR1 SGDLS and CDR2 YYNGEE. V was clipped by 0 bases and J by 5 bases, with 11 bases between them. This CDR3 region has 14 residues. The CDR3 reads CASSVVRAGTEAFF. As DNA, the CDR3 is TGTGCCAGCAGCGTAGTTAGGGCGGGGACTGAAGCTTTCTTT.

In regard to this clonotype: At one end the junction does not follow the germline gene, possibly because of a read error. The gene calls are TRBV20-1 and TRBJ2-5; D perhaps matches TRBD2 (7 bases). The CDR3 sequence is 15 residues long. In germline, CDR1 is DFQATT, CDR2 SNEGSKA (reference sequence). CDR3 DNA: TGCAGTGCCAGAGGCCTGACGGGGGGCCGAGAGACCCAGTACTTC. Protein sequence: CSARGLTGGRETQYF.

This clonotype was counted between two and nine times. CDR3 nucleotide sequence: TGTGCCAGCAGCTCTACAGGGCTAACCGCCTACGAGCAGTACTTC. It specifies CASSSTGLTAYEQYF. The chain couples TRBV7-9 to TRBJ2-7; D is perhaps TRBD1 (6 bases). The germline V and J ends were trimmed by 4 bases and 2 bases, with 15 bases remaining between them. This CDR3 has 15 residues. Germline V gene sequence: CDR1 SEHNR, CDR2 FQNEAQ (reference sequence).

This clonotype showed up many times. The chain combines TRBV12-3 or TRBV12-4 with TRBJ1-5; D not certain. The ends were cut back, 0 bases at V and 6 bases at J, with 9 bases in the middle. CDR3 length: 14 residues. Here the CDR3 reads CASSLARDGQPQHF. CDR3 bases: TGTGCCAGCAGTTTAGCTAGGGATGGTCAGCCCCAGCATTTT.

This clonotype was counted between two and nine times. The chain is built from TRBV6-1 and TRBJ2-3, with D maybe TRBD1 (6 bases). Germline V gene data show CDR1 as MNHNS and CDR2 as SASEGT. The V gene lost 6 bases and the J gene lost 6 bases, with 19 bases spanning the gap. This CDR3 contains 15 residues. This chain's CDR3 is CASSGTGRVGDTQYF. The CDR3 DNA is TGTGCCAGCAGCGGCACAGGGAGAGTGGGGGATACGCAGTATTTT.

Only a few counts were recorded for this clonotype. This chain uses TRBV5-1 with TRBJ1-4; D gene uncertain. The CDR3 loop spans 15 amino acids. The germline V gene encodes CDR1 SGHRS and CDR2 YFSETQ. V gave up 0 bases and J gave up 4 bases, with 10 bases separating them. The CDR3 here is CASSLVGSSNEKLFF. The CDR3 DNA reads as TGCGCCAGCAGCTTGGTAGGGTCCAGTAATGAAAAACTGTTTTTT.

This chain joins TRBV6-5 and TRBJ2-5; unclear D gene. Germline CDR1 reads MNHEY; CDR2 reads SVGAGI. This CDR3 comprises 16 residues. V dropped 0 bases and J dropped 2 bases, with 13 bases sitting between them. CDR3 amino acids: CASSYSMTLLQETQYF. The CDR3 nucleotides are TGTGCCAGCAGTTACTCGATGACACTTCTTCAAGAGACCCAGTACTTC.

This clonotype occurred many times. This chain connects TRBV5-1 to TRBJ2-1; either TRBD1 or TRBD2 may fit D (5 bases each). The CDR3 runs to 13 residues. CDR1 SGHRS and CDR2 YFSETQ come from the germline V gene. V was trimmed by 2 bases and J by 8 bases, leaving 11 bases between them. CDR3 sequence reads: CASSLGESDEQFF. The CDR3 DNA follows: TGCGCCAGCAGCTTAGGGGAGAGCGATGAGCAGTTCTTC.

This chain uses TRBV13 with TRBJ2-7; D is unresolved. Germline V gives CDR1 PRHDT, CDR2 FYEKMQ (reference sequence). Trimming took off 0 bases at V and 4 bases at J, with 13 bases between the two ends. The CDR3 runs 15 residues. The CDR3 is CASSLGKGGGYEQYF. CDR3 DNA: TGTGCCAGCAGCTTAGGAAAGGGCGGTGGATACGAGCAGTACTTC.

This chain joins TRBV6-1 and TRBJ2-1; 14 bases match TRBD2. The CDR3 has 19 amino acids. V shed 6 bases, J shed 0 bases, and the junction held 10 bases outside the gene matches. Germline lookup yields CDR1 MNHNS and CDR2 SASEGT. CDR3: CASRSPGLAGASSYNEQFF. CDR3 DNA sequence: TGTGCCAGCAGATCCCCGGGACTAGCGGGGGCTAGCTCCTACAATGAGCAGTTCTTC.

The CDR3 nucleotides are TGCGCCAGCAGGGCGGGAGTTAGCTCCTACAATGAGCAGTTCTTC. Translated, it gives CASRAGVSSYNEQFF. The chain employs TRBV5-1 and TRBJ2-1; 7 bases fit TRBD2. CDR3 length: 15 residues. The germline CDR1 and CDR2 sequences are SGHRS and YFSETQ. V shed 5 bases, J shed 0 bases, and the junction held 5 bases outside the gene matches.